The next 21 T cell receptor beta chains were all read from a single sample in a study of glioma-infiltrating T cells. The iRepertoire nested amplicon-rescue multiplex PCR amplified TCR alpha and beta CDR3s from RNA. In TCRdb, the multiplex PCR reads were re-called with MiXCR into one record per CDR3 protein. Altogether fewer than 500,000 distinct CDR3 sequences are present, roughly two fifths being singletons, with the ten largest covering more than 10%. The sequenced sample consisted of glioma tissue, nonneoplastic brain tissue, or PBMCs (not recorded which). These receptors came from a human donor with low-grade glioma or glioblastoma, undergoing nonglioma brain surgery, or in good health (not recorded which).

The rearrangement links TRBV20-1 to TRBJ2-3, with TRBD2 identical over 8 bases. V gave up 3 bases and J gave up 4 bases; unmatched junction bases: 6. This CDR3 spans 14 amino acids. The germline V gene encodes CDR1 DFQATT and CDR2 SNEGSKA (reference sequence). The CDR3 DNA is TGCAGTGCTAGGTTTGCGGGAGGCCCAGATACGCAGTATTTT. It translates to CSARFAGGPDTQYF.

This chain connects TRBV7-6 to TRBJ1-3; tentative D call: TRBD1 (5 bases). Germline CDR1 is SGHVS and CDR2 is FNYEAQ. The CDR3 consists of 15 residues. Trimming removed 1 base from V and 0 bases from J, with 7 bases in between. The CDR3 nucleotides are TGTGCCAGCAGCTTAGGGGGACCCTCTGGAAACACCATATATTTT. The encoded protein is CASSLGGPSGNTIYF.

The genes are TRBV3-1 and TRBJ1-2; possible D gene TRBD1, 5 bases. The CDR3 consists of 12 residues. Germline lookup yields CDR1 LGHDT and CDR2 YNNKEL (reference sequence). V lost 5 bases and J 5 bases, leaving 9 bases between the germline ends. Here the CDR3 reads CASSGDGYGYTF. CDR3 bases: TGTGCCAGCAGCGGGGACGGTTATGGCTACACCTTC.

This clonotype was picked up many times. The rearrangement links TRBV20-1 to TRBJ2-1; D is undetermined. Germline CDR1 reads DFQATT; CDR2 reads SNEGSKA (reference sequence). Trimming removed 0 bases at V and 0 bases at J, with 12 bases between. The CDR3 covers 16 residues. The CDR3 DNA sequence: TGCAGTGCTAGAGATCTCCAAGCAAGCTCCTACAATGAGCAGTTCTTC. This codes for CSARDLQASSYNEQFF.

This rearrangement joins TRBV5-4 to TRBJ2-1; 8 nucleotides line up with TRBD2. Germline V gives CDR1 SGHNT, CDR2 YYREEE (reference sequence). This CDR3 contains 16 residues. V lost 3 bases, J lost 0 bases, and 5 bases stayed unmatched. As DNA, the CDR3 is TGTGCCAGCAGCTCCCTCACTAGCGGCTCCTACAATGAGCAGTTCTTC. Translated, it gives CASSSLTSGSYNEQFF.

As concerns this clonotype: One base away lies a much larger clone, so this may be a sequencing read error. The chain links TRBV27 to TRBJ2-3; perhaps TRBD1 as D (5 bases). The CDR3 length is 15 residues. Per the germline V gene, CDR1 is MNHEY and CDR2 is SMNVEV (reference sequence). The CDR3 bases are TGTGCCAGCAGTTTATGGGCTCCTCCCACAGGTACGCAGTATTTT. It codes for CASSLWAPPTGTQYF.

The table lists this clonotype with a few counts. The chain recombines TRBV7-2 with TRBJ2-7; unclear D gene. Germline-derived CDR1 and CDR2 are SGHTA and FQGNSA. The CDR3 length is 14 residues. Between the trimmed V and J ends, which lost 1 base and 1 base, there was a span of 8 bases. CDR3 coding DNA: TGTGCCAGCAGCTTAGGTTGGGGATCCTACGAGCAGTACTTC. Translating it yields CASSLGWGSYEQYF.

This clonotype was observed many times. V gene TRBV20-1 combines with J gene TRBJ1-1, with 7 bases lining up with TRBD1. This CDR3 spans 15 amino acids. Looked up from germline, CDR1 is DFQATT and CDR2 is SNEGSKA (reference sequence). The V segment lost 0 bases and the J segment 0 bases; nucleotides outside the gene matches: 4. The CDR3 sequence is CSARDYRGMNTEAFF. The CDR3 nucleotides read TGCAGTGCTAGAGACTACAGGGGCATGAACACTGAAGCTTTCTTT.

This chain connects TRBV28 to TRBJ1-1, with D perhaps TRBD1 (5 bases). Germline loops: CDR1 MDHEN, CDR2 SYDVKM. V shed 2 bases and J shed 6 bases, with 13 bases lying between them. The CDR3 extends over 14 amino acids. Here the CDR3 reads CASSLRGVQSEAFF. CDR3 bases: TGTGCCAGCAGTTTAAGAGGGGTCCAGTCTGAAGCTTTCTTT.

The table lists this clonotype with many counts. CDR3 residues: CASSLLYGAGVYEQYF. The DNA for the CDR3 is TGTGCCAGCAGTTTATTGTATGGGGCGGGGGTCTACGAGCAGTACTTC. The chain combines TRBV28 with TRBJ2-7; 7 positions agree with TRBD2. V lost 1 base to trimming and J lost 3 bases; unmatched junction nucleotides: 9. The CDR3 contains 16 residues. Germline CDR1 and CDR2: MDHEN and SYDVKM.

Concerning this clonotype itself: This sequence may be a read error, since a much larger clone differs from it by one base. The CDR3 region is CASSLSSLGRDPSPQHF. The CDR3 coding sequence is TGTGCCAGCAGTTTATCCAGCCTGGGGAGGGACCCATCGCCCCAGCATTTT. The chain employs TRBV28 and TRBJ1-5, with a tentative D call TRBD1 (5 bases). The germline V gene encodes CDR1 MDHEN and CDR2 SYDVKM. The V end was cut by 1 base, the J end by 9 bases, with 22 bases between. This CDR3 comprises 17 residues.

The rearrangement uses TRBV28 and TRBJ2-1; possibly TRBD2 for D (5 bases). V dropped 8 bases and J dropped 0 bases, with 11 bases sitting between them. CDR3 length equals 14 residues. The germline V gene encodes CDR1 MDHEN and CDR2 SYDVKM. The CDR3 loop is CASGSGDSYNEQFF. As DNA, the CDR3 is TGTGCCAGCGGTTCCGGGGACTCCTACAATGAGCAGTTCTTC.

This chain connects TRBV28 to TRBJ2-1; the D gene is possibly TRBD2 (5 bases). This CDR3 spans 21 amino acids. Germline CDR1 reads MDHEN; CDR2 reads SYDVKM. Trimming removed 2 bases from V and 0 bases from J, with 26 bases in between. CDR3 DNA: TGTGCCAGCAGTTTACCCGCGGGCCACACCCCGCAAGGAAGCTCCTACAATGAGCAGTTCTTC. Translated, it gives CASSLPAGHTPQGSSYNEQFF.

The chain recombines TRBV4-1 with TRBJ2-3; 12 positions match TRBD2. In germline, CDR1 is MGHRA, CDR2 YSYEKL. The CDR3 has 16 amino acids. Trimming cost V 1 base and J 5 bases; bases outside gene matches: 4. CDR3 region: CASSQVTSGRIDTQYF. Written as DNA, the CDR3 is TGCGCCAGCAGCCAAGTGACTAGCGGGAGAATAGATACGCAGTATTTT.

In this sample, this clonotype turned up a few times. The junction does not match germline at one end; this may be a read error. The gene calls are TRBV6-1 and TRBJ2-2; 8 positions agree with TRBD2. The CDR3 totals 16 residues. CDR1 is MNHNS, CDR2 SASEGT, per germline. CDR3 coding DNA: TGTGCCAGCACCGCCCCTTCGGGACTAGAGACCGAGGAGCTGTTTTTT. Translated: CASTAPSGLETEELFF.

As regards this clonotype: Possible read error: a much larger clone is one base away. This rearrangement joins TRBV28 to TRBJ2-1; maybe TRBD1 (6 bases). Germline CDR1 is MDHEN and CDR2 is SYDVKM. This CDR3 is 15 amino acids long. CDR3 amino acids: CASSQLGQANYEQFF. The CDR3 nucleotides are TGCGCCAGCAGCCAACTGGGACAAGCGAACTACGAGCAGTTCTTC.

This clonotype came up many times. This rearrangement joins TRBV27 to TRBJ2-2; 8 nucleotides line up with TRBD1. The CDR3 consists of 16 residues. With V trimmed by 3 bases and J by 5 bases, 8 bases remained unmatched. Germline-derived CDR1 and CDR2 are MNHEY and SMNVEV (reference sequence). The CDR3 is CASSFFGQGGTGELFF. Here the CDR3 DNA reads TGTGCCAGCAGTTTCTTCGGACAGGGTGGTACCGGGGAGCTGTTTTTT.

The chain combines TRBV29-1 with TRBJ2-1; the D gene is possibly TRBD2 (5 bases). Germline V gene sequence: CDR1 SQVTM, CDR2 ANQGSEA. The V end lost 6 bases, the J end lost 13 bases, and 13 bases lay between the germline ends. The CDR3 is 10 residues long. CDR3 nucleotide sequence: TGCAGCGTAAGAAAGGGAGTTCAGTTCTTC. Its translation is CSVRKGVQFF.

This clonotype was recorded many times. V and J are TRBV6-2 or TRBV6-3 and TRBJ2-3, with 7 positions matching TRBD2. The V gene's germline CDR1 is MNHEY and CDR2 SVGEGT. The CDR3 has 14 residues. V was clipped by 11 bases and J by 2 bases; unmatched bases: 10. CDR3 sequence (DNA): TGTGCCTCCCAAGCGGGACTTTTCACAGATACGCAGTATTTT. It yields the protein CASQAGLFTDTQYF.

Concerning this clonotype: The germline gene is not matched at one end of the junction; a read error may be the cause. The CDR3 loop reads CASSYTIFGSLSYEQYF. In nucleotides, the CDR3 is TGTGCTAGCAGTTACACGATCTTCGGTAGCCTTTCTTACGAGCAGTACTTC. The chain is built from TRBV6-2 or TRBV6-3 and TRBJ2-7; D unclear. The CDR3 has 17 amino acids. The V gene's germline CDR1 is MNHEY and CDR2 SVGEGT.

As regards this clonotype: It may be a read error: a sequence one base away is much more abundant. V and J are TRBV28 and TRBJ2-1, with 7 bases fitting TRBD1. CDR3 length: 16 residues. V shed 6 bases and J 0 bases; nucleotides not matched to a gene: 8. CDR1 and CDR2 from the germline V gene are MDHEN and SYDVKM. The CDR3 DNA follows: TGTGCCAGCAGACACACAGGGGCCATCTCCTACAATGAGCAGTTCTTC. Encoded protein: CASRHTGAISYNEQFF.